The 19 T cell receptor beta chains given below trace back to one sample, sequenced in a study of blood T cell repertoires in COVID-19. Sequencing was performed with immunoSEQ multiplex PCR; in TCRdb, only in-frame clones are kept and a portion is missing. The sample lists roughly 190,000 clones, approximately 73% seen once, with about a sixth in the top ten. Sequenced: PBMCs or T cells enriched from blood (not recorded which). The origin of the receptors is a woman between 45 and 60 years old with acute COVID-19.

The chain carries TRBV7-9 and TRBJ1-1; tentatively, D is TRBD1 (5 bases). The CDR3 contains 14 residues. Trimming took 4 bases from V and 5 from J, leaving 14 bases between them. Germline V lookup: CDR1 SEHNR, CDR2 FQNEAQ (reference sequence). For the CDR3, the DNA is TGTGCCAGCAGCTCCGAGGGGCGGGGGACTGAAGCTTTCTTT. This encodes CASSSEGRGTEAFF.

The chain employs TRBV28 and TRBJ1-3; D call uncertain. CDR1 MDHEN and CDR2 SYDVKM come from the germline V gene. Trimming removed 5 bases from V and 0 bases from J, with 11 bases in between. This CDR3 contains 15 residues. CDR3 loop: CASSADTSSGNTIYF. CDR3 in DNA: TGTGCCAGCAGTGCCGATACAAGCTCTGGAAACACCATATATTTT.

J is TRBJ1-1 and V is TRBV3-1 (or the pseudogene TRBV3-2), with 7 bases matching TRBD1. The CDR3 extends over 15 amino acids. Germline V gene sequence: CDR1 LGHDT, CDR2 YNNKEL (reference sequence). V was clipped by 4 bases and J by 0 bases; unmatched bases: 5. This CDR3 is CASSPRDSMNTEAFF. The DNA for the CDR3 is TGTGCCAGCAGCCCCCGGGACAGCATGAACACTGAAGCTTTCTTT.

V gene TRBV12-3 or TRBV12-4 combines with J gene TRBJ1-4, with TRBD1 as a possible D gene (5 bases). The CDR3 is 11 residues long. Trimming stripped 5 bases from V and 14 bases from J, with 12 bases between. CDR3 coding DNA: TGTGCCAGCAGTACCGGACATGCTCTGTTTTTT. Protein: CASSTGHALFF.

V usage is TRBV6-5 and J usage is TRBJ2-2, with TRBD1 matching over 9 bases. V gave up 7 bases and J gave up 7 bases; unmatched junction bases: 10. This CDR3 is 15 amino acids long. Germline V lookup: CDR1 MNHEY, CDR2 SVGAGI. CDR3: CASTNTGTGYGELFF. As DNA, the CDR3 is TGTGCCAGCACGAATACCGGGACAGGGTACGGGGAGCTGTTTTTT.

The chain joins TRBV2 to TRBJ2-1; 8 bases fit TRBD2. Germline CDR1 is SNHLY and CDR2 is FYNNEI. The junction had 2 bases not matched to a gene; V was cut back by 5 bases and J by 2 bases. This CDR3 has 14 residues. In DNA form, the CDR3 reads TGTGCCAGCAGTAGCGGGGGCCCCTACAATGAGCAGTTCTTC. It specifies CASSSGGPYNEQFF.

The chain couples TRBV3-1 (or the pseudogene TRBV3-2) to TRBJ1-5; 9 nucleotides line up with TRBD1. Germline CDR1 LGHDT, CDR2 YNNKEL (reference sequence). The CDR3 runs to 15 residues. V lost 3 bases to trimming and J lost 2 bases; unmatched junction nucleotides: 2. The CDR3 protein is CASSQRDRGNQPQHF. The DNA of the CDR3 is TGTGCCAGCAGCCAGCGGGACAGGGGCAATCAGCCCCAGCATTTT.

The chain uses TRBV3-1 (or the pseudogene TRBV3-2) and TRBJ1-5; tentative D call: TRBD1 (6 bases). V was cut by 4 bases and J by 5 bases, with 18 bases left in between. The CDR3 length is 16 residues. Germline V gene sequence: CDR1 LGHDT, CDR2 YNNKEL (reference sequence). CDR3 sequence: CASSPLGGAGDQPQHF. In DNA, the CDR3 is TGTGCCAGCAGCCCCCTAGGGGGGGCTGGTGATCAGCCCCAGCATTTT.

This clone was recorded only once. The chain joins TRBV5-1 to TRBJ2-7; 7 bases map to TRBD1. The trim removed 3 bases at V and 6 bases at J, leaving 6 bases unmatched. The length of the CDR3 is 13 residues. From germline, CDR1 is SGHRS and CDR2 YFSETQ. CDR3 DNA: TGCGCCAGCAGCTCGTTTCCAGGGGGCGAGCAGTACGTC. Encoded protein: CASSSFPGGEQYV.

In this sample, this clone turned up a few times. The chain links TRBV18 to TRBJ1-1; D is uncertain. Germline-derived CDR1 and CDR2 are KGHSH and LQKENI. This CDR3 region has 13 residues. Trimming stripped 6 bases from V and 2 bases from J, with 10 bases between. CDR3 residues: CASSLETNTEAFF. The CDR3 DNA reads TGTGCCAGCTCCCTTGAGACAAACACTGAAGCTTTCTTT.

This clone was detected once. The CDR3 DNA follows: TGTGCCAGCAGCCAAGAGCACAGGGGTGCGGCTGAAGCTTTCTTT. Residues: CASSQEHRGAAEAFF. The chain combines TRBV14 with TRBJ1-1, with TRBD1 identical over 7 bases. The CDR3 totals 15 residues. Germline loops: CDR1 SGHDN, CDR2 FVKESK. The V gene end was trimmed by 0 bases and the J gene end by 6 bases; junction bases not matched to a gene: 7. Combining the CDR3 with reference TRBV14 and TRBJ1-1 gives the whole variable domain EAGVTQFPSHSVIEKGQTVTLRCDPISGHDNLYWYRRVMGKEIKFLLHFVKESKQDESGMPNNRFLAERTGGTYSTLKVQPAELEDSGVYFCASSQEHRGAAEAFFGQGTRLTVV.

This rearrangement joins TRBV5-1 to TRBJ1-3; the D gene is possibly TRBD1 (5 bases). CDR1 is SGHRS, CDR2 YFSETQ, per germline. The CDR3 is made up of 14 amino acids. With 5 bases removed from V and 8 bases from J, the gap between germline ends came to 17 bases. CDR3 protein: CASRRGTEGDTIYF. The CDR3 DNA sequence: TGCGCCAGCAGACGCGGGACGGAGGGTGACACCATATATTTT.

This clone was found a few times. This rearrangement joins TRBV10-2 to TRBJ1-5; TRBD1 matches at 8 bases. Trimming removed 5 bases from V and 7 bases from J; junction bases left unmatched: 4. CDR1 and CDR2 from the germline V gene are WSHSY and SAAADI. This CDR3 region has 13 residues. The CDR3 here is CASSLQGGQPQHF. CDR3 coding DNA: TGCGCCAGCAGTTTACAGGGGGGGCAGCCCCAGCATTTT.

The J gene is TRBJ2-3, the V gene TRBV11-2; 7 bases line up with TRBD1. The germline V gene encodes CDR1 SGHAT and CDR2 FQNNGV. The CDR3 sequence is 15 residues long. Trimming removed 1 base from V and 2 bases from J; junction bases left unmatched: 3. CDR3 DNA sequence: TGTGCCAGCAGCTTAGTGGGACAGTCCACAGATACGCAGTATTTT. This codes for CASSLVGQSTDTQYF.

This rearrangement joins TRBV2 to TRBJ2-7; 11 bases match TRBD1. CDR1 SNHLY and CDR2 FYNNEI come from the germline V gene. The CDR3 has 13 residues. The V segment lost 10 bases and the J segment 2 bases; nucleotides outside the gene matches: 4. CDR3 sequence (DNA): TGTGCCACCGGGACAGGGGGTACCTACGAGCAGTACGTC. Encoded protein: CATGTGGTYEQYV.

The V and J genes are TRBV6-6 and TRBJ2-3, with 11 nucleotides matching TRBD2. The V and J ends lost 4 bases and 1 base, in that order; junction bases with no gene match: 4. This CDR3 is built from 16 residues. Germline V CDR1 and CDR2: MNHNY, SVGAGI (reference sequence). CDR3 residues: CASSSNSGGGTDTQYF. The CDR3 DNA reads TGTGCCAGCAGTTCTAATAGCGGGGGGGGCACAGATACGCAGTATTTT.

V gene TRBV6-5 combines with J gene TRBJ2-5, with D perhaps TRBD2 (5 bases). Between the trimmed V and J ends, which lost 3 bases and 2 bases, there was a span of 16 bases. The CDR3 runs to 16 residues. Germline CDR1 is MNHEY and CDR2 is SVGAGI. The CDR3 region has the DNA TGTGCCAGCAGTTATCGTGACGGGGTCGCACAAGAGACCCAGTACTTC. This gives the protein CASSYRDGVAQETQYF.

CDR3 protein: CASEQGINYGYTF. CDR3 nucleotide sequence: TGTGCCAGTGAACAGGGAATAAACTATGGCTACACCTTC. The chain has TRBV2 and TRBJ1-2; possible D gene TRBD1, 6 bases. The CDR3 extends over 13 amino acids. Trimming took off 9 bases at V and 2 bases at J, with 13 bases between the two ends. Looked up from germline, CDR1 is SNHLY and CDR2 is FYNNEI.

The genes are TRBV7-2 and TRBJ1-4; 9 bases are a match to TRBD1. The germline V gene encodes CDR1 SGHTA and CDR2 FQGNSA. The CDR3 has 15 residues. Losses at the gene ends were 2 bases for V and 8 bases for J; bases not matched to a gene: 6. The CDR3 DNA is TGTGCCAGCAGCTTAAAGACAGGGGGAACGGAAAAACTGTTTTTT. Residues: CASSLKTGGTEKLFF.